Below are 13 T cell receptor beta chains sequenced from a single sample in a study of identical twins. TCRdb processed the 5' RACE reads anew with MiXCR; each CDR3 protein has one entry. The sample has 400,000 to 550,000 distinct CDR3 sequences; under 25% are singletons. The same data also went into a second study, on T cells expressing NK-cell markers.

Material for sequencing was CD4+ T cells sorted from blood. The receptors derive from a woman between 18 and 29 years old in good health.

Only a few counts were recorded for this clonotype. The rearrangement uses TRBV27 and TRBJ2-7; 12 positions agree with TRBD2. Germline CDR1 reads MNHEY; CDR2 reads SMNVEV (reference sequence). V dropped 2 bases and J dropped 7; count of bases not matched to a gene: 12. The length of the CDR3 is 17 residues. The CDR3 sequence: CASSLAAASGRAGEQYF. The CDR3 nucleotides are TGTGCCAGCAGTTTAGCGGCCGCTAGCGGGAGGGCAGGAGAGCAGTACTTC.

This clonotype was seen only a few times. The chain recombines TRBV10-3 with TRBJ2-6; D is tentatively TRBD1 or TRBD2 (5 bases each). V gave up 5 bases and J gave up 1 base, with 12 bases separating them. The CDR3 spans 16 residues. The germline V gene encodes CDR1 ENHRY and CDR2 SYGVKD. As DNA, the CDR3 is TGTGCCATCAGTAGGGACGATTCTTCTGGGGCCAACGTCCTGACTTTC. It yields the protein CAISRDDSSGANVLTF.

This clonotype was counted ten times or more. The CDR3 sequence is CASSLALAGGQETQYF. DNA for the CDR3: TGTGCCAGCAGCTTAGCCCTAGCGGGGGGCCAAGAGACCCAGTACTTC. The chain has TRBV7-6 and TRBJ2-5; 11 bases are a match to TRBD2. Germline CDR1 reads SGHVS; CDR2 reads FNYEAQ. There are 16 residues in the CDR3. The J segment lost 1 base and the V segment lost 0 bases, leaving 1 base of the junction unmatched.

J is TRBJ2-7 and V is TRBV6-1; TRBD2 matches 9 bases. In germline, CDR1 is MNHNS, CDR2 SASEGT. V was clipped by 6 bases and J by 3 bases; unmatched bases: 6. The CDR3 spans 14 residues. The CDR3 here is CASSPREGIYEQYF. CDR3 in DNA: TGTGCCAGCAGCCCGCGGGAGGGCATCTACGAGCAGTACTTC.

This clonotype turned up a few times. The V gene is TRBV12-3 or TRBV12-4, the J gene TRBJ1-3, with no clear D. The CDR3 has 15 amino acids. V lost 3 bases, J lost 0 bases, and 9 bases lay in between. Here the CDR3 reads CASSFGVLSGNTIYF. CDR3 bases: TGTGCCAGCAGTTTTGGGGTCCTCTCTGGAAACACCATATATTTT.

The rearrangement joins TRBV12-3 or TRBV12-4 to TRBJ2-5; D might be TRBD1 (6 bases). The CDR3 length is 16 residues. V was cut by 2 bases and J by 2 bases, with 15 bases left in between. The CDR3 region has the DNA TGTGCCAGCAGTTTAATAAGGGGGAACAGACAAGAGACCCAGTACTTC. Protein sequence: CASSLIRGNRQETQYF.

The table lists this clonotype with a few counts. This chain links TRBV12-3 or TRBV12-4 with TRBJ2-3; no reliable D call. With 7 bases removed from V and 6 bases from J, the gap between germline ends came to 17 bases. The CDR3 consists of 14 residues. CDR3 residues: CASTNLGYSDTQYF. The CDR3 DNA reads TGTGCCAGCACCAACTTGGGATATTCGGATACGCAGTATTTT.

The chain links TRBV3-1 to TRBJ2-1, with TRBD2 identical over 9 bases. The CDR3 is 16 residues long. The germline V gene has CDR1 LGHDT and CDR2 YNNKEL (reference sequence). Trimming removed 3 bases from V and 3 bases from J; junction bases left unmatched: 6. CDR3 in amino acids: CASSHSVAGDYNEQFF. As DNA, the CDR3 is TGTGCCAGCAGCCACTCCGTAGCGGGGGACTACAATGAGCAGTTCTTC.

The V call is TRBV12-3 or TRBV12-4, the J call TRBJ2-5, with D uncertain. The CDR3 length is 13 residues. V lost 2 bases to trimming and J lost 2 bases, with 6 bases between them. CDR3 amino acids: CASSLQLQETQYF. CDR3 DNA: TGTGCCAGCAGTTTACAGCTTCAAGAGACCCAGTACTTC.

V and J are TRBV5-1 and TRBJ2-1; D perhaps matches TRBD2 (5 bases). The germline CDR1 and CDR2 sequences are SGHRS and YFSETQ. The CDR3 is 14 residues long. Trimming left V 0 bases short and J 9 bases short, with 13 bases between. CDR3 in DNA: TGCGCCAGCAGCTTGGGCCTGGAGGTCGGTGAGCAGTTCTTC. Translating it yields CASSLGLEVGEQFF.

Written as DNA, the CDR3 is TGCAGCGCTTTTCAGGGGGCTGGGGCCAACGTCCTGACTTTC. This codes for CSAFQGAGANVLTF. V is TRBV29-1 and J is TRBJ2-6; 7 positions match TRBD1. Germline CDR1 reads SQVTM; CDR2 reads ANQGSEA. The junction had 5 bases not matched to a gene; V was cut back by 7 bases and J by 2 bases. This CDR3 comprises 14 residues.

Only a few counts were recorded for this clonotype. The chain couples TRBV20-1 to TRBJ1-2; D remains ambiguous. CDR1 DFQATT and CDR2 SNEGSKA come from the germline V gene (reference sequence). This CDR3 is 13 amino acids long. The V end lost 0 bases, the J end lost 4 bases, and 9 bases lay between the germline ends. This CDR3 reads CSARDQGSYGYTF. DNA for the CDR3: TGCAGTGCTAGAGATCAAGGGAGCTATGGCTACACCTTC.

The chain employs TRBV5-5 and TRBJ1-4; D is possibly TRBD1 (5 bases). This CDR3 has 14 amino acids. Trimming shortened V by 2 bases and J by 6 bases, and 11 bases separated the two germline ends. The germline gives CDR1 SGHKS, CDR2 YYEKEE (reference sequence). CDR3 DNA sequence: TGTGCCAGCAGCTTTTCAGGGTCGTATGAAAAACTGTTTTTT. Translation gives CASSFSGSYEKLFF.